Shown below are 12 T cell receptor beta chains from a single sample sequenced in a study of breast tumors, draining lymph nodes, adjacent tissues. Axillary draining lymph nodes of breast cancer patients supplied the node samples. TCRdb used MiXCR to reprocess the multiplex PCR reads, holding one entry per CDR3 protein. The top ten hold roughly 4.5% of the sample, which has fewer than 200,000 distinct CDR3 sequences, 25% to 40% seen once. Sequenced material: axillary lymph node tissue. Receptors originate from a female donor with breast cancer. Some clones in this sample may be carry-over from other donors' samples.

In the case of this clonotype: With a much larger clone just one base away, this may be a read error. The chain couples TRBV19 to TRBJ2-7; TRBD1 or TRBD2 may be the D gene (5 bases each). V gave up 11 bases and J gave up 0 bases, with 20 bases separating them. Germline V CDR1 and CDR2: LNHDA, SQIVND (reference sequence). The CDR3 covers 15 residues. The CDR3 DNA is TGTGCCGGTCACCCGGACGGGACCATCTCCTACGAGCAGTACTTC. Translating gives CAGHPDGTISYEQYF.

Many counts were recorded for this clonotype. V gene TRBV12-3 or TRBV12-4 combines with J gene TRBJ2-5; D gene uncertain. V shed 4 bases and J shed 5 bases, with 8 bases lying between them. This CDR3 has 12 residues. The CDR3 here is CASSWVWETQYF. DNA of the CDR3: TGTGCCAGCAGTTGGGTTTGGGAGACCCAGTACTTC.

This clonotype has a count of ten or more. The gene calls are TRBV6-5 and TRBJ1-2; the D is unclear. Germline V gene lookup returns CDR1 MNHEY and CDR2 SVGAGI. The V and J ends lost 2 bases and 4 bases respectively, with 8 bases between them. The CDR3 contains 13 residues. This CDR3 is CASSYGVGYGYTF. In DNA form, the CDR3 reads TGTGCCAGCAGTTACGGGGTCGGCTATGGCTACACCTTC.

This clonotype appeared many times. The rearrangement links TRBV11-2 to TRBJ2-7; D remains unclear. This CDR3 comprises 13 residues. Trimming pared 5 bases from V and 7 bases from J, leaving 15 bases between. Germline CDR1 SGHAT, CDR2 FQNNGV. In DNA, the CDR3 is TGTGCCAGCAGCCCCGAGTTGGGCCTAGAGCAGTACTTC. Translating gives CASSPELGLEQYF.

This clonotype appeared many times. The chain joins TRBV13 to TRBJ1-2, with no clear D. Looked up from germline, CDR1 is PRHDT and CDR2 is FYEKMQ (reference sequence). The CDR3 loop spans 15 amino acids. V shed 5 bases and J shed 4 bases, with 17 bases lying between them. The CDR3 protein is CASSNGFREAYGYTF. For the CDR3, the DNA is TGTGCCAGCAGCAATGGCTTTAGGGAGGCCTATGGCTACACCTTC.

This clonotype was seen more than once but under ten times. The J gene is TRBJ2-1, the V gene TRBV6-5, with 11 bases matching TRBD2. Per germline, CDR1 MNHEY and CDR2 SVGAGI. The CDR3 totals 15 residues. The junction had 8 bases not matched to a gene; V was cut back by 6 bases and J by 7 bases. CDR3 in DNA: TGTGCCAGCAGAGATACTAGCGGGAGTAGGAATGAGCAGTTCTTC. It codes for CASRDTSGSRNEQFF.

This clonotype was seen repeatedly, ten times or more. J is TRBJ1-2 and V is TRBV20-1, with D possibly being TRBD1 (6 bases). Germline-derived CDR1 and CDR2 are DFQATT and SNEGSKA (reference sequence). Trimming pared 2 bases from V and 1 base from J, leaving 14 bases between. There are 15 residues in the CDR3. CDR3 sequence reads: CSARSLDSYNYGYTF. CDR3 coding DNA: TGCAGTGCTAGATCCTTGGACAGTTATAACTATGGCTACACCTTC.

About this clonotype: A junction boundary mismatches the germline segment, possibly from a read error. J is TRBJ1-2 and V is TRBV15, with D possibly TRBD1 on 6 matching bases. Germline CDR1 LNHNV, CDR2 YYDKDF (reference sequence). This CDR3 comprises 17 residues. CDR3: CAASSLEQGSHIYGYTF. The CDR3 bases are TGTGCCGCCAGCAGCTTGGAACAGGGCAGTCATATCTATGGCTACACCTTC. The full variable domain, its missing parts supplied by reference TRBV15 and TRBJ1-2, is DAMVIQNPRYQVTQFGKPVTLSCSQTLNHNVMYWYQQKSSQAPKLLFHYYDKDFNNEADTPDNFQSRRPNTSFCFLDIRSPGLGDTAMYLCAASSLEQGSHIYGYTFGSGTRLTVV.

This clonotype came up many times. V usage is TRBV11-3 and J usage is TRBJ2-5; tentatively, D is TRBD1 or TRBD2 (5 bases each). Germline loops: CDR1 SGHNT, CDR2 YENEEA. There are 16 residues in the CDR3. V lost 0 bases and J 5 bases, leaving 16 bases between the germline ends. CDR3 sequence: CASSLEVGAGRETQYF. The CDR3 DNA reads as TGTGCCAGCAGCTTAGAGGTCGGGGCGGGCCGTGAGACCCAGTACTTC. Full variable domain (missing parts from reference TRBV11-3 and TRBJ2-5): EAGVVQSPRYKIIEKKQPVAFWCNPISGHNTLYWYLQNLGQGPELLIRYENEEAVDDSQLPKDRFSAERLKGVDSTLKIQPAELGDSAVYLCASSLEVGAGRETQYFGPGTRLLVL.

This clonotype was detected a few times. This may be a read error: a much more frequent sequence differs by one nucleotide. This rearrangement joins TRBV7-2 to TRBJ2-5; 12 bases are a match to TRBD2. The CDR3 totals 15 residues. Germline CDR1 reads SGHTA; CDR2 reads FQGNSA. The CDR3: CASSSSGGAGETQHF. CDR3 bases: TGTGCCAGCAGCTCTAGCGGGGGGGCCGGAGAGACCCAGCACTTC.

This clonotype turned up a few times. The rearrangement joins TRBV6-5 to TRBJ1-4; maybe TRBD1 (5 bases). The CDR3 is 15 residues long. Between the trimmed V and J ends, which lost 5 bases and 0 bases, there was a span of 10 bases. From germline, CDR1 is MNHEY and CDR2 SVGAGI. CDR3 DNA sequence: TGTGCCAGCAGTCGGACATTTTCAACTAATGAAAAACTGTTTTTT. It translates to CASSRTFSTNEKLFF.

The CDR3 DNA reads TGCAGTGCTAAACAGGGAAGGGGTAACTATGGCTACACCTTC. Translation: CSAKQGRGNYGYTF. The chain has TRBV20-1 and TRBJ1-2; D perhaps matches TRBD1 (6 bases). The germline V gene encodes CDR1 DFQATT and CDR2 SNEGSKA (reference sequence). CDR3 length: 14 amino acids. V was shortened by 4 bases and J by 1 base, with 13 bases between the two germline ends.